This entry lists 26 T cell receptor beta chains sequenced from one sample in a study of blood T cell repertoires in COVID-19. Profiling relied on immunoSEQ multiplex PCR, and the TCRdb table lists in-frame clones only, not all of them. The sample carries about 210,000 clones, 70% to 90% recorded once. The sequencing input was PBMCs or T cells enriched from blood (not recorded which). These receptors all stem from a woman under 40 who had been exposed to COVID-19.

In its sample, this clone was seen once. The chain carries TRBV13 and TRBJ2-1; 7 bases fit TRBD1. Germline values: CDR1 PRHDT, CDR2 FYEKMQ (reference sequence). The trim removed 8 bases at V and 2 bases at J, leaving 6 bases unmatched. The CDR3 totals 14 residues. This chain's CDR3 is CASRGQGAYNEQFF. DNA for the CDR3: TGTGCCAGCCGAGGTCAGGGGGCCTACAATGAGCAGTTCTTC.

The genes are TRBV30 and TRBJ1-1; D is possibly TRBD1 (5 bases). The CDR3 has 14 amino acids. Germline lookup yields CDR1 GTSNPN and CDR2 SVGIG (reference sequence). Trimming took off 0 bases at V and 1 base at J, with 9 bases between the two ends. The CDR3 nucleotides are TGTGCCTGGAGTGTAGGGGCAGCGAACACTGAAGCTTTCTTT. It encodes CAWSVGAANTEAFF. Filled out from reference TRBV30 and TRBJ1-1, the complete variable domain reads SQTIHQWPATLVQPVGSPLSLECTVEGTSNPNLYWYRQAAGRGLQLLFYSVGIGQISSEVPQNLSASRPQDRQFILSSKKLLLSDSGFYLCAWSVGAANTEAFFGQGTRLTVV.

The rearrangement uses TRBV7-8 and TRBJ1-1; D gene uncertain. Germline CDR1 reads SGHVS; CDR2 reads FQNEAQ. V was pared by 2 bases and J by 0 bases, with 10 bases between. The CDR3 extends over 15 amino acids. CDR3 nucleotide sequence: TGTGCCAGCAGCTTACAGGTCAGCATGAACACTGAAGCTTTCTTT. This codes for CASSLQVSMNTEAFF.

This chain uses TRBV6-5 with TRBJ1-1, with D hard to call. The CDR3 runs to 13 residues. Looked up from germline, CDR1 is MNHEY and CDR2 is SVGAGI. V shed 7 bases and J shed 11 bases, with 20 bases lying between them. In nucleotides, the CDR3 is TGTGCCAGCACTGGAGGCCACCGGGCTCTCGCTTTCTTT. Its translation: CASTGGHRALAFF.

This clone occurred once. V and J are TRBV25-1 and TRBJ1-5; TRBD1 agrees at 12 bases. Germline values: CDR1 MGHDK, CDR2 SYGVNS. CDR3 length: 15 amino acids. The ends lost 4 bases at V and 6 bases at J; junction bases unmatched: 4. The CDR3 sequence: CASSGGTGGFQPQHF. For the CDR3, the DNA is TGTGCCAGCAGTGGAGGGACAGGGGGCTTTCAGCCCCAGCATTTT.

A note on this clone: A junction boundary mismatches the germline segment, possibly from a read error. This sequence joins TRBV3-1 (or the pseudogene TRBV3-2) and TRBJ2-7; 8 bases agree with TRBD2. The germline CDR1 and CDR2 sequences are LGHDT and YNNKEL (reference sequence). This CDR3 spans 14 amino acids. The CDR3: CASSQAGGIYVQYF. The CDR3 DNA follows: TGTGCCAGCAGCCAGGCGGGGGGAATCTACGTGCAGTACTTC.

The gene calls are TRBV30 and TRBJ1-2; 11 bases align to TRBD1. Germline V gives CDR1 GTSNPN, CDR2 SVGIG (reference sequence). The CDR3 sequence is 13 residues long. Germline trimming cut 5 bases from V and 1 base from J; bases unmatched to any gene: 0. The CDR3 sequence is CAWGTGGNYGYTF. In DNA, the CDR3 is TGTGCCTGGGGGACAGGGGGTAACTATGGCTACACCTTC.

The V call is TRBV5-5, the J call TRBJ1-2, with a possible D match to TRBD1 (6 bases). The germline V and J ends were trimmed by 4 bases and 6 bases, with 19 bases remaining between them. The germline V gene encodes CDR1 SGHKS and CDR2 YYEKEE (reference sequence). The CDR3 is 15 residues long. CDR3 in amino acids: CASSRAYIQGDGYTF. DNA for the CDR3: TGTGCCAGCAGCAGGGCATATATACAGGGCGATGGCTACACCTTC.

The chain employs TRBV5-1 and TRBJ1-5; 9 bases map to TRBD1. With V trimmed by 5 bases and J by 7 bases, 7 bases remained unmatched. Per the germline V gene, CDR1 is SGHRS and CDR2 is YFSETQ. The CDR3 length is 14 residues. In nucleotides, the CDR3 is TGCGCCAGCAGACCCGGGACAGGGCAGCAGCCCCAGCATTTT. Translation: CASRPGTGQQPQHF.

The chain has TRBV12-3 or TRBV12-4 and TRBJ1-2, with a tentative D call TRBD1 (6 bases). The CDR3 length is 13 residues. The V end lost 11 bases, the J end lost 8 bases, and 21 bases lay between the germline ends. The CDR3 DNA sequence: TGTGCCGTTGGGACACGAAAACGGTACGGCTACACCTTC. It encodes CAVGTRKRYGYTF.

The chain couples TRBV11-3 to TRBJ2-2; no clear D. The CDR3 length is 15 residues. Germline V gene lookup returns CDR1 SGHNT and CDR2 YENEEA. Trimming left V 0 bases short and J 4 bases short, with 9 bases between. Here the CDR3 DNA reads TGTGCCAGCAGCTTAGATCGGCGGTCCACCGGGGAGCTGTTTTTT. Its protein product is CASSLDRRSTGELFF. Combining the CDR3 with reference TRBV11-3 and TRBJ2-2 gives the whole variable domain EAGVVQSPRYKIIEKKQPVAFWCNPISGHNTLYWYLQNLGQGPELLIRYENEEAVDDSQLPKDRFSAERLKGVDSTLKIQPAELGDSAVYLCASSLDRRSTGELFFGEGSRLTVL.

The chain combines TRBV5-1 with TRBJ1-2, with D possibly being TRBD1 (6 bases). Germline lookup yields CDR1 SGHRS and CDR2 YFSETQ. This CDR3 is 15 amino acids long. Trimming cost V 0 bases and J 5 bases, with 14 bases left between them. The CDR3 DNA is TGCGCCAGCAGCTTGGGCGGACAGATTGGGTATGGCTACACCTTC. It encodes CASSLGGQIGYGYTF. The full variable domain, its missing parts supplied by reference TRBV5-1 and TRBJ1-2, is KAGVTQTPRYLIKTRGQQVTLSCSPISGHRSVSWYQQTPGQGLQFLFEYFSETQRNKGNFPGRFSGRQFSNSRSEMNVSTLELGDSALYLCASSLGGQIGYGYTFGSGTRLTVV.

On this clone: The same CDR3 also results from other DNA sequences found in this sample. CDR3 nucleotide sequence: TGCGCCAGCAGCTTGGTGCCGGGATCTGAAGCTTTCTTT. Encoded protein: CASSLVPGSEAFF. The J gene is TRBJ1-1, the V gene TRBV5-1; D unclear. V lost 0 bases, J lost 6 bases, and 9 bases lay in between. Looked up from germline, CDR1 is SGHRS and CDR2 is YFSETQ. This CDR3 has 13 residues. Combining the CDR3 with reference TRBV5-1 and TRBJ1-1 gives the whole variable domain KAGVTQTPRYLIKTRGQQVTLSCSPISGHRSVSWYQQTPGQGLQFLFEYFSETQRNKGNFPGRFSGRQFSNSRSEMNVSTLELGDSALYLCASSLVPGSEAFFGQGTRLTVV.

This clone was picked up one time. J is TRBJ1-3 and V is TRBV24-1; 7 bases map to TRBD1. Germline assignment: CDR1 KGHDR and CDR2 SFDVKD. Trimming at V came to 2 bases and at J to 4 bases, leaving 7 bases not matched to a gene. This CDR3 region has 16 residues. Here the CDR3 reads CATSDSGQVPGNTIYF. As DNA, the CDR3 is TGTGCCACCAGTGATTCAGGACAGGTACCAGGAAACACCATATATTTT.

This clone was found a few times. The V gene is TRBV27, the J gene TRBJ1-2, with D possibly being TRBD1 (5 bases). The CDR3 extends over 13 amino acids. The V and J ends lost 1 base and 8 bases respectively, with 11 bases between them. The germline V gene encodes CDR1 MNHEY and CDR2 SMNVEV (reference sequence). CDR3 bases: TGTGCCAGCAGTTTATTTAGGGGCGGCGGCTACACCTTC. This codes for CASSLFRGGGYTF.

The V gene is TRBV28, the J gene TRBJ1-2; weak D call: TRBD1 (6 bases). The CDR3 spans 14 residues. CDR1 is MDHEN and CDR2 is SYDVKM in the germline V gene. V dropped 4 bases and J dropped 2 bases, with 11 bases sitting between them. The CDR3 spells CASSSTGGNYGYTF. The CDR3 DNA follows: TGTGCCAGCAGTTCCACGGGGGGCAACTATGGCTACACCTTC.

This chain connects TRBV28 to TRBJ1-2; the D is unclear. Germline loops: CDR1 MDHEN, CDR2 SYDVKM. Trimming left V 4 bases short and J 5 bases short, with 8 bases between. The CDR3 is 12 amino acids. The CDR3 protein is CASSSDTYGYTF. The CDR3 coding sequence is TGTGCCAGCAGTTCCGACACGTATGGCTACACCTTC.

The chain combines TRBV9 with TRBJ2-7; D is uncertain. This CDR3 comprises 16 residues. Trimming took off 0 bases at V and 0 bases at J, with 13 bases between the two ends. Germline V lookup: CDR1 SGDLS, CDR2 YYNGEE. The CDR3, as DNA: TGTGCCAGCAGCGTAGCGCGACAACGGTTCTCCTACGAGCAGTACTTC. Residues: CASSVARQRFSYEQYF.

This rearrangement joins TRBV25-1 to TRBJ1-6; 7 bases match TRBD1. The CDR3 spans 16 residues. J lost 8 bases, V lost 5 bases, and 12 bases had no gene match. Germline CDR1 and CDR2: MGHDK and SYGVNS. This CDR3 is CASSKRQGFSDSPLHF. In DNA, the CDR3 is TGTGCCAGCAGTAAAAGACAGGGATTTTCGGATTCACCCCTCCACTTT.

The V call is TRBV7-8, the J call TRBJ1-5; TRBD1 aligns across 9 bases. CDR3 length equals 16 residues. J was trimmed by 6 bases and V by 5 bases; bases with no gene match: 11. From germline, CDR1 is SGHVS and CDR2 FQNEAQ. CDR3: CASSPRRTGESQPQHF. Here the CDR3 DNA reads TGTGCCAGCAGCCCACGCAGGACAGGGGAAAGTCAGCCCCAGCATTTT. The full variable domain, its missing parts supplied by reference TRBV7-8 and TRBJ1-5, is GAGVSQSPRYKVAKRGQDVALRCDPISGHVSLFWYQQALGQGPEFLTYFQNEAQLDKSGLPSDRFFAERPEGSVSTLKIQRTQQEDSAVYLCASSPRRTGESQPQHFGDGTRLSIL.

This clone appeared a single time. The chain's CDR3 is CASSQAGHYNQPQHF. The CDR3 DNA follows: TGCGCCAGCAGCCAAGCTGGACACTACAATCAGCCCCAGCATTTT. The chain links TRBV4-1 to TRBJ1-5, with D maybe TRBD1 (5 bases). With 1 base removed from V and 3 bases from J, the gap between germline ends came to 10 bases. In germline, CDR1 is MGHRA, CDR2 YSYEKL. This CDR3 has 15 residues.

The chain couples TRBV7-2 to TRBJ1-4, with D hard to call. Germline CDR1 and CDR2: SGHTA and FQGNSA. The V gene lost 3 bases and the J gene lost 5 bases, with 13 bases spanning the gap. The CDR3 runs 15 residues. In DNA form, the CDR3 reads TGTGCCAGCAGCTTCTCAGTCGGACTGAATGAAAAACTGTTTTTT. Translation gives CASSFSVGLNEKLFF.

This clone appeared once. The chain links TRBV6-5 to TRBJ2-7; 12 bases are a match to TRBD2. The CDR3 covers 16 residues. V lost 2 bases, J lost 2 bases, and 4 bases stayed unmatched. The germline V gene encodes CDR1 MNHEY and CDR2 SVGAGI. The CDR3 spells CASSYTSGGPAYEQYF. CDR3 in DNA: TGTGCCAGCAGTTACACTAGCGGGGGGCCGGCCTACGAGCAGTACTTC.

This chain joins TRBV19 and TRBJ2-1; D may be TRBD1 (5 bases). V was cut by 3 bases and J by 9 bases, with 12 bases left in between. Per germline, CDR1 LNHDA and CDR2 SQIVND (reference sequence). This CDR3 comprises 13 residues. The CDR3 spells CASSMVGAGEQFF. As DNA, the CDR3 is TGTGCCAGTAGTATGGTAGGGGCTGGTGAGCAGTTCTTC.

V is TRBV11-3 and J is TRBJ2-2; 11 nucleotides match TRBD2. This CDR3 comprises 15 residues. Germline values: CDR1 SGHNT, CDR2 YENEEA. After removal of 6 bases from V and 8 bases from J, the junction contained 8 bases not matched to a gene. The CDR3 loop reads CASRKPGLAAGELFF. CDR3 nucleotide sequence: TGTGCCAGCAGAAAACCGGGACTAGCGGCGGGGGAGCTGTTTTTT.

V is TRBV12-3 or TRBV12-4 and J is TRBJ1-5, with D possibly TRBD1 on 5 matching bases. The CDR3 is made up of 13 amino acids. Trimming took 8 bases from V and 3 from J, leaving 11 bases between them. The CDR3 spells CASVEQVNQPQHF. In DNA, the CDR3 is TGTGCCAGCGTCGAACAGGTCAATCAGCCCCAGCATTTT.